The clone carrying this T cell receptor beta chain was recorded once. Its specificity is not known. The data were taken from a study of Tregs in tolerant kidney transplant recipients. Findings and limits, study-wide: Biological reproducibility was not directly addressed, but technical replication error appeared minimal. Expanding Tregs on activated donor B cells appeared to best identify donor-specific TCRbeta clones.

Sequencing used immunoSEQ multiplex PCR; TCRdb keeps in-frame clones, though not all of them. In the table there are around 230,000 clones, roughly 84% of which are singletons. The sample was CD4+ T cells from blood. The sequence was obtained from a human donor in good health.

The CDR3 loop reads CSVTPGLVSETQYF. Written as DNA, the CDR3 is TGCAGCGTAACACCGGGACTAGTTTCGGAGACCCAGTACTTC. This chain joins TRBV29-1 and TRBJ2-5; 8 bases agree with TRBD2. In germline, CDR1 is SQVTM, CDR2 ANQGSEA. With 6 bases clipped from V and 5 bases from J, the junction kept 11 bases outside the gene matches. The CDR3 has 14 amino acids.